A selection of T cell receptor beta chains follows, all from one sample in a study of shared clonotypes between healthy human individuals. Sequencing was performed with immunoSEQ multiplex PCR; in TCRdb, only in-frame clones are kept and a portion is missing. The sample yields under 1 million clones, 90% to 98% seen once. The material sequenced was naive CD8+ T cells sorted from blood. The origin of the receptors is a man under 40 in good health. Both conserved end residues are part of each CDR3.

V gene	J gene	CDR3 protein
TRBV29-1	TRBJ2-7	CSVVTGLRTYEQYF
TRBV28	TRBJ2-7	CASSWASGISEQYF
TRBV7-9	TRBJ1-4	CASSLAGGGENEKLFF
TRBV5-1	TRBJ2-2	CASTPGTGVTGELFF
TRBV29-1	TRBJ2-7	CSARTGGDYEQYF
TRBV2	TRBJ2-1	CASGGQGAGNEQFF
TRBV2	TRBJ2-2	CASSEKANTGELFF
TRBV7-9	TRBJ1-1	CASSPQGLNTEAFF
TRBV7-8	TRBJ2-1	CASSTRGSGSSYNEQFF
TRBV7-2	TRBJ2-6	CASSFSGSGANVLTF
TRBV27	TRBJ1-1	CASCSGSHTEAFF
TRBV6-5	TRBJ2-1	CASAIAANYNEQFF
TRBV7-8	TRBJ2-2	CASSLRVYTGELFF
TRBV7-3	TRBJ2-2	CASSLTAAGELFF